This entry features one TCR beta chain sequence. J was trimmed by 1 base and V by 2 bases; bases with no gene match: 10. Germline CDR1 is LNHDA and CDR2 is SQIVND (reference sequence). The CDR3 spans 18 residues. This sample is drawn from a study of Graves' ophthalmopathy and Graves' hyperthyroidism. Exclusion applied to patients with other autoimmune diseases, uncontrolled infections, pregnancy or lactation. CDR3 regions of TCR beta were amplified from RNA transcripts. RT-PCR with HTBI primers came first, then second-round multiplex PCR. TCRdb independently ran MiXCR on the multiplex PCR reads; one entry per CDR3 protein. The sample has 500,000 to 700,000 distinct CDR3 sequences; roughly 39% are singletons.

What was sequenced was peripheral blood or thyroid tissue (not recorded which). The receptor was isolated from an adult man with Graves' hyperthyroidism. V is TRBV19 and J is TRBJ2-3; TRBD2 matches at 9 bases. CDR3 residues: CASSIQELAGRGTDTQYF. The CDR3 DNA sequence: TGTGCCAGTAGTATACAGGAGCTAGCGGGAAGAGGCACAGATACGCAGTATTTT.